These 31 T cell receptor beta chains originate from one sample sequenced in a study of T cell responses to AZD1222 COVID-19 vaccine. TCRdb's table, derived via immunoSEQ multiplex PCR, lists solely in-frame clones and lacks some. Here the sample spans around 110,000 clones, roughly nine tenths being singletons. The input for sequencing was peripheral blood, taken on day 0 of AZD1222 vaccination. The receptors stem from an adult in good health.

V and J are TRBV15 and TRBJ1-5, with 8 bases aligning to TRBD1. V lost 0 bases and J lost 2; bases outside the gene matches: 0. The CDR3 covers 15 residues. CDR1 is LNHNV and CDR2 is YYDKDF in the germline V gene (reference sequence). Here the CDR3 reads CATSRDRGRNQPQHF. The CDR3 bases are TGTGCCACCAGCAGAGACAGGGGGCGCAATCAGCCCCAGCATTTT.

The CDR3 loop reads CASSFSSGVHAPSYNEQFF. Here the CDR3 DNA reads TGTGCCAGCAGCTTCTCCTCGGGGGTTCATGCACCAAGCTACAATGAGCAGTTCTTC. The chain couples TRBV7-3 to TRBJ2-1; the D gene is possibly TRBD2 (6 bases). Germline loops: CDR1 SGHTA, CDR2 FQGTGA. V was cut by 3 bases and J by 3 bases, with 24 bases left in between. There are 19 residues in the CDR3.

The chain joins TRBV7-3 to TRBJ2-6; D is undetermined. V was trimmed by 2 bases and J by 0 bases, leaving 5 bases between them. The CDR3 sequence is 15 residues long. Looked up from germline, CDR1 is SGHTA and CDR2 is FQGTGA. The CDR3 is CASSLESSGANVLTF. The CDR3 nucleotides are TGTGCCAGCAGCTTAGAGAGCTCTGGGGCCAACGTCCTGACTTTC.

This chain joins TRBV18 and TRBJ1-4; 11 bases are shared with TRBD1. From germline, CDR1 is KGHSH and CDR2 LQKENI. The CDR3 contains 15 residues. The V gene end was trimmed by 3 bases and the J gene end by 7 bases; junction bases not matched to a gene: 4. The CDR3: CASSPPDRGPEKLFF. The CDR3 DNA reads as TGTGCCAGCTCACCCCCGGACAGGGGGCCTGAAAAACTGTTTTTT.

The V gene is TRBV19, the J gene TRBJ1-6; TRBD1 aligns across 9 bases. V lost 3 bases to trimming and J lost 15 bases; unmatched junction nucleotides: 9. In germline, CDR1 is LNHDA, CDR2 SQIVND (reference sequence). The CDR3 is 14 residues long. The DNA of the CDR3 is TGTGCCAGTAGTATGACCGAAACAGGGGGCATCCTCCACTTT. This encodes CASSMTETGGILHF.

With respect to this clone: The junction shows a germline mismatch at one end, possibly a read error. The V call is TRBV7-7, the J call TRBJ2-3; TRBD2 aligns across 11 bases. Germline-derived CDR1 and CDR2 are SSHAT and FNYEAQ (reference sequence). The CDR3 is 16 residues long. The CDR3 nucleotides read TGTGCTAGCAGCCCAGGACTAGCGGGCAGCACAGATACGCAGTATTTT. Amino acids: CASSPGLAGSTDTQYF.

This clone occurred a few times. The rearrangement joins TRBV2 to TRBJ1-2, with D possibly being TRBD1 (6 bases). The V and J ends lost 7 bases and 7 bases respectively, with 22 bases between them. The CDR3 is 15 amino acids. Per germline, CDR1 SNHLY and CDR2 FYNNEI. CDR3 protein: CASTREGRGESGYTF. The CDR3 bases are TGTGCCAGCACCCGGGAGGGCAGGGGCGAGAGTGGCTACACCTTC.

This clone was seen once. CDR3 in amino acids: CASRGAGGIEQYV. The CDR3 DNA follows: TGTGCCAGCAGAGGAGCGGGAGGTATTGAGCAGTACGTC. The gene calls are TRBV2 and TRBJ2-7; TRBD2 agrees at 9 bases. Per germline, CDR1 SNHLY and CDR2 FYNNEI. V shed 6 bases, J shed 7 bases, and the junction held 7 bases outside the gene matches. The CDR3 spans 13 residues.

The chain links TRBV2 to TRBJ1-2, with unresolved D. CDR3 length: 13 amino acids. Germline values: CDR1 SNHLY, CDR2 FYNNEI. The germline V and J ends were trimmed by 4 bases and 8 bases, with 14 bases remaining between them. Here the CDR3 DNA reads TGTGCCAGCAGTGTAAACCTCGTGGCCGGCTACACCTTC. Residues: CASSVNLVAGYTF.

The CDR3 sequence is CATSRDTGIGETQYF. The DNA of the CDR3 is TGTGCCACCAGCAGAGATACAGGGATAGGAGAGACCCAGTACTTC. This chain links TRBV15 with TRBJ2-5; D possibly corresponds to TRBD1 (6 bases). CDR3 length: 15 residues. The V gene lost 0 bases and the J gene lost 4 bases, with 12 bases spanning the gap. The germline V gene has CDR1 LNHNV and CDR2 YYDKDF (reference sequence).

The CDR3 is CASSQQRSSYNSPLHF. DNA for the CDR3: TGTGCCAGCAGTCAACAGCGAAGCTCCTATAATTCACCCCTCCACTTT. The genes are TRBV6-6 and TRBJ1-6; no reliable D call. Trimming took off 5 bases at V and 0 bases at J, with 11 bases between the two ends. This CDR3 has 16 residues. CDR1 is MNHNY, CDR2 SVGAGI, per germline (reference sequence).

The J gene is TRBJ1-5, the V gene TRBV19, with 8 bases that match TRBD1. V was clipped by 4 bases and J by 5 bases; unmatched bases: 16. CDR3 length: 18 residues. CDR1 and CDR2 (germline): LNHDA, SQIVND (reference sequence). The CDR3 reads CASSTDRQGMNPHQPQHF. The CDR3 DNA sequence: TGTGCCAGTAGTACCGATCGACAGGGGATGAACCCGCATCAGCCCCAGCATTTT.

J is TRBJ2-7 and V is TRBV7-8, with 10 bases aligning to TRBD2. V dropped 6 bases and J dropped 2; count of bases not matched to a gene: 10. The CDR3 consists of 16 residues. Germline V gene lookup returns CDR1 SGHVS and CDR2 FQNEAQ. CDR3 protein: CASSYTSSGGTYEQYF. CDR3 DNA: TGTGCCAGCAGTTATACTTCTAGCGGGGGTACCTACGAGCAGTACTTC. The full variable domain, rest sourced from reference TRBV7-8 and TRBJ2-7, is GAGVSQSPRYKVAKRGQDVALRCDPISGHVSLFWYQQALGQGPEFLTYFQNEAQLDKSGLPSDRFFAERPEGSVSTLKIQRTQQEDSAVYLCASSYTSSGGTYEQYFGPGTRLTVT.

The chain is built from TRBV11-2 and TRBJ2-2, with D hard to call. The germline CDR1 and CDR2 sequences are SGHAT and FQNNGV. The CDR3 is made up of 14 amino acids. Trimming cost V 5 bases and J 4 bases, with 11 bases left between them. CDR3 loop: CASSPLLSTGELFF. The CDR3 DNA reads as TGTGCCAGCAGCCCTTTACTTTCCACCGGGGAGCTGTTTTTT.

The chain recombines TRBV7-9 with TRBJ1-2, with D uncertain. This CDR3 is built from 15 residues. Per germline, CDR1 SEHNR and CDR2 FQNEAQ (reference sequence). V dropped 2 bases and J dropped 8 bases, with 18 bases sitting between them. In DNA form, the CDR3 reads TGTGCCAGCAGCTTAACGGCCAGGCTGGAGGGAGGCTACACCTTC. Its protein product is CASSLTARLEGGYTF.

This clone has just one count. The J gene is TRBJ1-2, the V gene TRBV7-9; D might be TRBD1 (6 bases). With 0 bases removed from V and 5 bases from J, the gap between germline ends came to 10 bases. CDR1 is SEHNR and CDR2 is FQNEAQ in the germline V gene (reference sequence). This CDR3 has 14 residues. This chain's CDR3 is CASSLAAGEYGYTF. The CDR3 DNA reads TGTGCCAGCAGCTTAGCGGCAGGGGAATATGGCTACACCTTC.

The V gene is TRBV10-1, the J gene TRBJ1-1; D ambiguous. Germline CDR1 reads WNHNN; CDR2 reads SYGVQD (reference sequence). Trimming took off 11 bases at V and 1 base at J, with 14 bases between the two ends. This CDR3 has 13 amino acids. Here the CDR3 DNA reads TGCGCCTTCCGGCGGCAGAGGAACACTGAAGCTTTCTTT. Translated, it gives CAFRRQRNTEAFF.

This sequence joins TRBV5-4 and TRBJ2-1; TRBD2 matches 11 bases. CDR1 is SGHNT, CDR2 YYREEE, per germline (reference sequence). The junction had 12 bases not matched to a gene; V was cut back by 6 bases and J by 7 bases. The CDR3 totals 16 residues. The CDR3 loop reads CASTPLSLAGGNEQFF. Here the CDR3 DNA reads TGTGCCAGCACCCCTCTCTCGCTAGCGGGGGGTAATGAGCAGTTCTTC.

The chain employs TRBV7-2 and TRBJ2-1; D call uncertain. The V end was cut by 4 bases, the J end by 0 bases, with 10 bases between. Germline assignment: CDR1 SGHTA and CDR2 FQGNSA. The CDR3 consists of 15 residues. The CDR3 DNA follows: TGTGCCAGCAGCTCTGACCTGAGCTCCTACAATGAGCAGTTCTTC. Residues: CASSSDLSSYNEQFF.

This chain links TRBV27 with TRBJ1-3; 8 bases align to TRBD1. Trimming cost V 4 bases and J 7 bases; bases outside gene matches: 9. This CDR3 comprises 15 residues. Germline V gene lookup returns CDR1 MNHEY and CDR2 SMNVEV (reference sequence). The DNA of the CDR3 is TGTGCCAGCAGTTCCAGGGGGCGCGGTTGGAACACCATATATTTT. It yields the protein CASSSRGRGWNTIYF.

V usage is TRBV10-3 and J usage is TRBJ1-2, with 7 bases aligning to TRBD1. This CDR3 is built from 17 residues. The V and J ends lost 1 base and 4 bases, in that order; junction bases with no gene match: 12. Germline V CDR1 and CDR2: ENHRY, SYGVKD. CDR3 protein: CAISEYLGQGGSYGYTF. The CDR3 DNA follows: TGTGCCATCAGTGAGTACCTCGGCCAGGGGGGTAGCTATGGCTACACCTTC.

CDR3 residues: CASSPRGGNEQFF. CDR3 sequence (DNA): TGTGCCAGCAGCCCCAGGGGTGGCAATGAGCAGTTCTTC. The rearrangement uses TRBV5-6 and TRBJ2-1; weak D call: TRBD1 (6 bases). Trimming shortened V by 4 bases and J by 6 bases, and 11 bases separated the two germline ends. Germline lookup yields CDR1 SGHDT and CDR2 YYEEEE. This CDR3 contains 13 residues.

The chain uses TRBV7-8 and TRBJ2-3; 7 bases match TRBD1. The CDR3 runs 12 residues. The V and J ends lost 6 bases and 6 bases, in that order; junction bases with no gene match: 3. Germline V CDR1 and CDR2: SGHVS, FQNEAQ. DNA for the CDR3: TGTGCCAGCAGACCGACAGGGGATACGCAGTATTTT. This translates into CASRPTGDTQYF.

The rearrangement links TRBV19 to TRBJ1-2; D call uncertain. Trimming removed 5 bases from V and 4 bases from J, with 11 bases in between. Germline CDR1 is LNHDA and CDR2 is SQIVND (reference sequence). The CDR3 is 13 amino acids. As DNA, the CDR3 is TGTGCCAGTAGTGCCCTGGGAACCTATGGCTACACCTTC. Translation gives CASSALGTYGYTF.

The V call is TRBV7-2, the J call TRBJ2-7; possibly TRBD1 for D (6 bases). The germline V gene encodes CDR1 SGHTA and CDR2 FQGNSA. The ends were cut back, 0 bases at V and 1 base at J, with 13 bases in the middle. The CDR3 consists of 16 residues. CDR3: CASSLAGAPVSYEQYF. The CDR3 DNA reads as TGTGCCAGCAGCTTAGCGGGGGCCCCAGTGTCCTACGAGCAGTACTTC. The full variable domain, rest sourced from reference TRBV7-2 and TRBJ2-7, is GAGVSQSPSNKVTEKGKDVELRCDPISGHTALYWYRQSLGQGLEFLIYFQGNSAPDKSGLPSDRFSAERTGGSVSTLTIQRTQQEDSAVYLCASSLAGAPVSYEQYFGPGTRLTVT.

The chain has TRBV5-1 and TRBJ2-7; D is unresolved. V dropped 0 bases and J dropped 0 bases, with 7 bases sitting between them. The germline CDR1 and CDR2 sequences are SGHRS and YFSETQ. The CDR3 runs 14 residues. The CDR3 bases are TGCGCCAGCAGCTTGGAGGTCAGCTCCTACGAGCAGTACTTC. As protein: CASSLEVSSYEQYF.

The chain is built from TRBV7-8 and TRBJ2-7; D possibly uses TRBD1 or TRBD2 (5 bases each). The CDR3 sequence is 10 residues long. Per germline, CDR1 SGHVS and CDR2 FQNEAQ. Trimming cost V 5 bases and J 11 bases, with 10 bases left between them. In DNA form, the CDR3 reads TGTGCCAGCAGCGCCCGAGGGGAGTACGTC. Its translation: CASSARGEYV.

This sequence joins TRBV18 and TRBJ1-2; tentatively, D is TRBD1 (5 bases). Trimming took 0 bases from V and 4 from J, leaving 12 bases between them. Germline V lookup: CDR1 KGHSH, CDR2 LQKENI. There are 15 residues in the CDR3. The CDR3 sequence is CASSPPLQDAYGYTF. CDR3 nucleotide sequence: TGTGCCAGCTCACCACCCTTACAGGACGCCTATGGCTACACCTTC.

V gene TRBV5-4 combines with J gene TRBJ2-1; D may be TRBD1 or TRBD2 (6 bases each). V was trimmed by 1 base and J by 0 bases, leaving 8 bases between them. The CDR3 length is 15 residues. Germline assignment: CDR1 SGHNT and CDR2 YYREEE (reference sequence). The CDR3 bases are TGTGCCAGCAGCTTGAGGGGGGTCTCCTACAATGAGCAGTTCTTC. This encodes CASSLRGVSYNEQFF.

The CDR3: CASSPGGPTDTQYF. DNA for the CDR3: TGTGCCAGTAGTCCCGGGGGGCCCACAGATACGCAGTATTTT. This chain uses TRBV19 with TRBJ2-3, with D perhaps TRBD2 (7 bases). CDR1 is LNHDA and CDR2 is SQIVND in the germline V gene (reference sequence). This CDR3 is built from 14 residues. Trimming removed 5 bases from V and 2 bases from J, with 11 bases in between.

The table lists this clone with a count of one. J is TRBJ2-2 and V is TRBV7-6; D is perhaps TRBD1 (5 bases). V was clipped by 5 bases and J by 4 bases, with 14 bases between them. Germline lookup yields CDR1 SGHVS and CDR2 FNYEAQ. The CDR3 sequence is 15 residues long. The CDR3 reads CASSRVQGSTGELFF. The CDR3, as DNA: TGTGCCAGCAGCAGAGTCCAGGGATCCACCGGGGAGCTGTTTTTT. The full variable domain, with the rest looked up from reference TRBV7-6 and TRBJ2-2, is GAGVSQSPRYKVTKRGQDVALRCDPISGHVSLYWYRQALGQGPEFLTYFNYEAQQDKSGLPNDRFSAERPEGSISTLTIQRTEQRDSAMYRCASSRVQGSTGELFFGEGSRLTVL.